The 19 T cell receptor beta chains given below trace back to one sample, sequenced in a study of T cells in localized non-small cell lung cancer. The protocol was immunoSEQ multiplex PCR, while the TCRdb copy is restricted to in-frame clones and leaves out a portion. The sample carries around 100,000 clones, 87% recorded once. This specimen was peripheral blood, taken before any cancer treatment. Receptor source: a man aged 35 to 69 with stage I squamous cell lung carcinoma.

The chain links TRBV14 to TRBJ2-2; the D is unclear. Per the germline V gene, CDR1 is SGHDN and CDR2 is FVKESK. Trimming removed 2 bases at V and 7 bases at J, with 5 bases between. The CDR3 spans 12 residues. CDR3 nucleotides: TGTGCCAGCAGCCAAATAGGCGGGGAGCTGTTTTTT. Its protein is CASSQIGGELFF.

The CDR3 region is CATQDDSFSGNTIYF. In DNA form, the CDR3 reads TGTGCCACTCAGGACGACTCCTTCTCTGGAAACACCATATATTTT. The J gene is TRBJ1-3, the V gene TRBV5-4; D ambiguous. Looked up from germline, CDR1 is SGHNT and CDR2 is YYREEE (reference sequence). The V gene lost 9 bases and the J gene lost 0 bases, with 16 bases spanning the gap. The CDR3 is 15 residues long.

The genes are TRBV4-2 and TRBJ1-3; D is ambiguous. Germline V gene lookup returns CDR1 LGHNA and CDR2 YNFKEQ. The CDR3 extends over 16 amino acids. The V end was cut by 4 bases, the J end by 0 bases, with 13 bases between. The chain's CDR3 is CASSPGRSSSGNTIYF. CDR3 in DNA: TGTGCCAGCAGCCCGGGTCGCAGCAGCTCTGGAAACACCATATATTTT.

This chain connects TRBV6-5 to TRBJ2-7; 10 nucleotides line up with TRBD1. CDR3 size: 13 residues. CDR1 MNHEY and CDR2 SVGAGI come from the germline V gene. Trimming cost V 0 bases and J 8 bases; bases outside gene matches: 1. CDR3 amino acids: CASSYSTGGKQYF. DNA of the CDR3: TGTGCCAGCAGTTACTCGACAGGGGGCAAGCAGTACTTC.

The rearrangement links TRBV18 to TRBJ1-6; 7 nucleotides align to TRBD1. With 8 bases clipped from V and 8 bases from J, the junction kept 12 bases outside the gene matches. The CDR3 consists of 15 residues. Germline V gene sequence: CDR1 KGHSH, CDR2 LQKENI. The CDR3: CASTTTGAGDSPLHF. CDR3 nucleotides: TGTGCCAGCACAACCACAGGGGCAGGGGATTCACCCCTCCACTTT.

The V gene is TRBV7-2, the J gene TRBJ2-4; the match to TRBD2 covers 10 bases. Germline loops: CDR1 SGHTA, CDR2 FQGNSA. This CDR3 is built from 14 residues. Trimming removed 1 base from V and 8 bases from J; junction bases left unmatched: 2. The CDR3 is CASSLVLAGHIQYF. The CDR3 nucleotides read TGTGCCAGCAGCTTAGTACTAGCGGGGCACATTCAGTACTTC. Variable domain in full (rest from reference TRBV7-2 and TRBJ2-4): GAGVSQSPSNKVTEKGKDVELRCDPISGHTALYWYRQSLGQGLEFLIYFQGNSAPDKSGLPSDRFSAERTGGSVSTLTIQRTQQEDSAVYLCASSLVLAGHIQYFGAGTRLSVL.

This clone was detected only once. The chain combines TRBV7-9 with TRBJ2-5; D not certain. The V gene lost 1 base and the J gene lost 3 bases, with 3 bases spanning the gap. The CDR3 contains 12 residues. Germline V gene lookup returns CDR1 SEHNR and CDR2 FQNEAQ (reference sequence). CDR3 loop: CASSLVEETQYF. The CDR3 region has the DNA TGTGCCAGCAGCTTAGTTGAAGAGACCCAGTACTTC.

V and J are TRBV5-6 and TRBJ2-2; 9 bases agree with TRBD2. The ends lost 3 bases at V and 5 bases at J; junction bases unmatched: 11. Germline V gene data show CDR1 as SGHDT and CDR2 as YYEEEE. This CDR3 comprises 17 residues. DNA of the CDR3: TGTGCCAGCAGCTGGTATCTGGGACTAGCACGTACCGGGGAGCTGTTTTTT. It is translated as CASSWYLGLARTGELFF.

The chain couples TRBV5-8 to TRBJ1-5; D unresolved. Germline CDR1 SGHTS, CDR2 YDEGEE. The CDR3 runs to 13 residues. Trimming removed 0 bases at V and 9 bases at J, with 10 bases between. The chain's CDR3 is CASSLGRSLPQHF. The CDR3 DNA reads TGTGCCAGCAGCTTGGGGCGATCCCTGCCCCAGCATTTT.

This clone was recorded a few times. The CDR3 DNA is TGTGCCATCAGAAGACAGGGGGCGGTGGACGAGCAGTACTTC. It yields the protein CAIRRQGAVDEQYF. The rearrangement uses TRBV10-3 and TRBJ2-7; TRBD1 matches at 10 bases. The length of the CDR3 is 14 residues. Germline CDR1 and CDR2: ENHRY and SYGVKD. V was pared by 6 bases and J by 5 bases, with 7 bases of the junction left unmatched.

The gene calls are TRBV7-9 and TRBJ2-2; the D gene is possibly TRBD1 (5 bases). The V end was cut by 0 bases, the J end by 7 bases, with 18 bases between. The CDR3 loop spans 17 amino acids. In germline, CDR1 is SEHNR, CDR2 FQNEAQ (reference sequence). The CDR3, as DNA: TGTGCCAGCAGCTTAGCGGGGCTATCCAGCCTTCACGGGGAGCTGTTTTTT. The encoded protein is CASSLAGLSSLHGELFF.

The chain couples TRBV21-1 to TRBJ2-5; the DNA was not used to check the table's D call, TRBD1. TRBV21-1 is a listed pseudogene. The CDR3 loop spans 17 amino acids. The CDR3 DNA follows: TGTGCCAGCCTAGCCAGGCTTGGACAGGGGGCTGAAGAGACCCAGTACTTC. Translating gives CASLARLGQGAEETQYF.

The V call is TRBV5-1, the J call TRBJ2-3, with no clear D. The V end was cut by 0 bases, the J end by 2 bases, with 10 bases between. The CDR3 has 15 residues. The germline V gene has CDR1 SGHRS and CDR2 YFSETQ. The CDR3 nucleotides are TGCGCCAGCAGCTTGGGTCGGAAATCCACAGATACGCAGTATTTT. Amino acids: CASSLGRKSTDTQYF.

The gene calls are TRBV6-1 and TRBJ1-3, with TRBD1 matching 10 bases. With 4 bases clipped from V and 3 bases from J, the junction kept 3 bases outside the gene matches. Germline loops: CDR1 MNHNS, CDR2 SASEGT. The CDR3 is made up of 15 amino acids. The chain's CDR3 is CASSGTGGIGNTIYF. CDR3 nucleotide sequence: TGTGCCAGCAGTGGGACAGGGGGGATTGGAAACACCATATATTTT.

This clone was recorded only once. The chain has TRBV7-6 and TRBJ2-2, with 7 bases identical to TRBD1. Germline V gives CDR1 SGHVS, CDR2 FNYEAQ. CDR3 length: 14 amino acids. V dropped 5 bases and J dropped 1; count of bases not matched to a gene: 1. CDR3 protein: CASSRTGNTGELFF. DNA of the CDR3: TGTGCCAGCAGCAGGACAGGGAACACCGGGGAGCTGTTTTTT.

This chain connects TRBV27 to TRBJ2-2; 12 nucleotides align to TRBD1. The CDR3 sequence is 17 residues long. The germline gives CDR1 MNHEY, CDR2 SMNVEV (reference sequence). V gave up 6 bases and J gave up 5 bases; unmatched junction bases: 10. This chain's CDR3 is CASSRRRDRGQTGELFF. As DNA, the CDR3 is TGTGCCAGCAGCCGACGCCGGGACAGGGGGCAAACCGGGGAGCTGTTTTTT.

The table lists this clone with a count of one. This sequence joins TRBV18 and TRBJ2-1; the D is unclear. There are 12 residues in the CDR3. Trimming removed 3 bases from V and 10 bases from J, with 10 bases in between. From germline, CDR1 is KGHSH and CDR2 LQKENI. CDR3 amino acids: CASSPARDEQFF. CDR3 coding DNA: TGTGCCAGCTCACCCGCGCGTGACGAGCAGTTCTTC.

The chain employs TRBV10-3 and TRBJ2-7, with TRBD2 matching over 15 bases. The length of the CDR3 is 17 residues. CDR1 is ENHRY, CDR2 SYGVKD, per germline. J was trimmed by 2 bases and V by 4 bases; bases with no gene match: 6. The CDR3 protein is CAISGGTSGGITYEQYF. In nucleotides, the CDR3 is TGTGCCATCAGTGGCGGGACTAGCGGGGGGATCACCTACGAGCAGTACTTC.

In its sample, this clone was seen a few times. This chain uses TRBV6-5 with TRBJ2-7; D is tentatively TRBD1 or TRBD2 (6 bases each). V was shortened by 2 bases and J by 5 bases, with 13 bases between the two germline ends. Germline V gene data show CDR1 as MNHEY and CDR2 as SVGAGI. The length of the CDR3 is 14 residues. CDR3 loop: CASSYRIRGDEQYF. CDR3 coding DNA: TGTGCCAGCAGTTACCGCATAAGGGGGGACGAGCAGTACTTC.